This paragraph covers one TCR beta chain sequence. The antigen remains unidentified. This entry belongs to a study of cytomegalovirus exposure and HLA in healthy donors. Looking at the study overall: Earlier findings included about 120 million unique TCR beta sequences obtained from 150 million to 200 million T cells. Membership in the Caucasian-associated ancestry cluster was found for around 85% of approximately 430 genotyped donors.

Overall study results and limits: Sequencing likely caused a cluster of highly shared sequence variants. Analysis was carried out at a later point, and it linked a missense DCLRE1C variant to TCR beta V- and J-gene trimming.

After removal of 2 bases from V and 3 bases from J, the junction contained 5 bases not matched to a gene. The CDR3 is made up of 14 amino acids. Per the germline V gene, CDR1 is SGHTS and CDR2 is YDEGEE. Both 60 Vbeta primers and 13 Jbeta primers went into the PCR. Clones were read by immunoSEQ multiplex PCR, and TCRdb kept only the in-frame ones, dropping some. The sample has about 150,000 clones, around four fifths seen once. Sequencing used PBMCs. The V gene is TRBV5-8, the J gene TRBJ2-7; 7 positions match TRBD1. The sequence derives from a male donor in good health and CMV-seronegative. The CDR3 here is CASSLRDSNYEQYF. CDR3 nucleotide sequence: TGTGCCAGCAGCTTACGGGACAGTAACTACGAGCAGTACTTC.